One T cell receptor (beta chain) is described in this entry. This entry belongs to a study of blood T cell repertoires in COVID-19. Background on the study: Sample material is recorded as cDNA or gDNA derived from T cells, B-cell-depleted T cells, or PBMCs.

The assay was immunoSEQ multiplex PCR, and TCRdb's table has in-frame clones only and misses some. The sample carries approximately 26,000 clones, 85% to 90% recorded once. Trimming at V came to 0 bases and at J to 2 bases, leaving 3 bases not matched to a gene. CDR1 and CDR2 from the germline V gene are MNHNY and SVGAGI (reference sequence). This CDR3 comprises 16 residues. The specimen sequenced was peripheral blood. The receptor comes from a man in his 70s with active COVID-19. The chain recombines TRBV6-6 with TRBJ2-3, with 9 nucleotides matching TRBD2. Here the CDR3 DNA reads TGTGCCAGCAGTTACTCGGCTAGCGGGGTCACAGATACGCAGTATTTT. Translation gives CASSYSASGVTDTQYF.